This T cell receptor (beta chain) emerged from a study of T cells in tuberculosis. At the level of the study: In South Africa, adults with active tuberculosis were compared with IGRA-negative and latently infected IGRA-positive adolescents. Samples predate treatment or fall within its first 7 days.

Details on this clone: Its matching antigen is unknown.

Measured with immunoSEQ multiplex PCR; TCRdb has only the in-frame clones, and not every one. Among about 49,000 clones listed, about 95% were seen once. The study's findings and limits: Smaller distances to GMM-specific TCRs suggested their expansion in active tuberculosis.

The germline V gene encodes CDR1 PRHDT and CDR2 FYEKMQ (reference sequence). The CDR3 has 15 amino acids. V was clipped by 4 bases and J by 0 bases, with 10 bases between them. Documented time point: new active TB diagnosis, blood taken before or within 7 days of starting treatment. Each clinical donor contributed on average approximately 100,000 T cells from unsorted cryopreserved PBMC. The sequences come from PBMCs, collected at tuberculosis diagnosis. The V and J genes are TRBV13 and TRBJ1-5, with a possible D match to TRBD1 (5 bases). The source is an adult with tuberculosis. The CDR3 DNA sequence: TGTGCCAGCAGCTCCGTCAGGGTTAGCAATCAGCCCCAGCATTTT. This encodes CASSSVRVSNQPQHF.